The 5 T cell receptor beta chains given below trace back to one sample, sequenced in a study of blood T cell repertoires in COVID-19. Assay: immunoSEQ multiplex PCR; the TCRdb copy retains only in-frame clones and omits some. The table lists roughly 130,000 clones, approximately 87% of them singletons. The sample was peripheral blood. The source of these receptors is an older woman with acute or convalescent COVID-19.

The chain has TRBV27 and TRBJ1-1, with TRBD1 matching over 9 bases. Germline CDR1 MNHEY, CDR2 SMNVEV (reference sequence). With V trimmed by 2 bases and J by 4 bases, 8 bases remained unmatched. The CDR3 contains 16 residues. This chain's CDR3 is CASSLGTGLEITEAFF. In nucleotides, the CDR3 is TGTGCCAGCAGTTTAGGGACAGGGCTTGAAATCACTGAAGCTTTCTTT.

The genes are TRBV6-1 and TRBJ1-2; D gene unclear. Trimming removed 1 base from V and 0 bases from J, with 9 bases in between. The germline CDR1 and CDR2 sequences are MNHNS and SASEGT. This CDR3 is 15 amino acids long. The CDR3 is CASSEEGGTNYGYTF. The CDR3 nucleotides are TGTGCCAGCAGTGAAGAAGGAGGGACTAACTATGGCTACACCTTC.

This sequence joins TRBV19 and TRBJ1-2, with 8 bases matching TRBD1. The length of the CDR3 is 15 residues. V shed 6 bases, J shed 0 bases, and the junction held 6 bases outside the gene matches. Per the germline V gene, CDR1 is LNHDA and CDR2 is SQIVND (reference sequence). CDR3 residues: CASRRGQETNYGYTF. CDR3 sequence (DNA): TGTGCCAGTAGACGGGGACAGGAGACTAACTATGGCTACACCTTC.

This clone was seen a handful of times. Mismatch with germline at one junction end may stem from a read error. V and J are TRBV7-9 and TRBJ2-7, with 10 nucleotides matching TRBD2. The CDR3 has 17 amino acids. CDR1 is SEHNR, CDR2 FQNEAQ, per germline (reference sequence). CDR3 bases: TGTGCCAGCAACTTATCACCTAGCGGGAGAGCTCTCTACGAGCAGTACTTC. It yields the protein CASNLSPSGRALYEQYF.

CDR3 sequence (DNA): TGTGCCAGCAGTCCCCAGATGACTGGAAACACCATATATTTT. Amino acid sequence: CASSPQMTGNTIYF. The chain combines TRBV28 with TRBJ1-3, with D unresolved. V gave up 5 bases and J gave up 2 bases, with 10 bases separating them. Germline assignment: CDR1 MDHEN and CDR2 SYDVKM. There are 14 residues in the CDR3. The variable domain in full, completed from reference TRBV28 and TRBJ1-3, reads DVKVTQSSRYLVKRTGEKVFLECVQDMDHENMFWYRQDPGLGLRLIYFSYDVKMKEKGDIPEGYSVSREKKERFSLILESASTNQTSMYLCASSPQMTGNTIYFGEGSWLTVV.